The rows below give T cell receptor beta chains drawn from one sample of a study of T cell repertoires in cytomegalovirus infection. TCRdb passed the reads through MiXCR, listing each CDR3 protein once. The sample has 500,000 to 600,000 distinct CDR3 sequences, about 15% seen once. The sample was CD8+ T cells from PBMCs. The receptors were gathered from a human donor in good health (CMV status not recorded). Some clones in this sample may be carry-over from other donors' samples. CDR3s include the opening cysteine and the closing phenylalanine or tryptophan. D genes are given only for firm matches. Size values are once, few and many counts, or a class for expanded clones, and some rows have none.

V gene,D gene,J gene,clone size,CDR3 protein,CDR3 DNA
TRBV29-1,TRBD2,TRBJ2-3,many,CSVGSLAGVTSTDTQYF,TGCAGCGTTGGGAGTCTAGCGGGAGTTACTAGCACAGATACGCAGTATTTT
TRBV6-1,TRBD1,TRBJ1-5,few,CASSVRQGAKQPQHF,TGTGCCAGCAGTGTGAGACAGGGGGCTAAGCAGCCCCAGCATTTT
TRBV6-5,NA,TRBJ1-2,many,CASSYEAENYGYTF,TGTGCCAGCAGTTATGAGGCGGAGAACTATGGCTACACCTTC
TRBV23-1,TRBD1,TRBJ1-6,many,CASSRGDSPLHF,TGCGCCAGCAGCAGGGGGGATTCACCCCTCCACTTT
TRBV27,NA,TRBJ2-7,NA,CASALASSYEQYF,TGTGCCTCAGCCTTGGCTAGCTCCTACGAGCAGTACTTC
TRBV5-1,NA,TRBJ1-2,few,CASSLGPWGEPRGYTF,TGCGCCAGCAGCCTAGGACCCTGGGGGGAACCTAGGGGCTACACCTTC
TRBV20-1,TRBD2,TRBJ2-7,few,CSGEPSGGPDEQYF,TGCAGTGGAGAGCCTAGCGGGGGCCCGGACGAGCAGTACTTC
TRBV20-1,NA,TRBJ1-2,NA,CSARSVLGTPHEGYTF,TGCAGTGCTAGGTCCGTTCTTGGCACTCCCCACGAAGGCTACACCTTC
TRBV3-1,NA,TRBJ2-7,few,CASSQKLSPYEQYF,TGTGCCAGCAGCCAAAAACTTTCCCCCTACGAGCAGTACTTC
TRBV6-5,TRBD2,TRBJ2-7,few,CASSYGGRSNEQYF,TGTGCCAGCAGTTACGGCGGGAGGTCTAACGAGCAGTACTTC
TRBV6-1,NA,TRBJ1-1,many,CASKGEWGNTEAFF,TGTGCCAGCAAGGGAGAGTGGGGGAACACTGAAGCTTTCTTT
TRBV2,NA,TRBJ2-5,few,CASSVELQETQYF,TGTGCCAGCAGTGTGGAACTTCAAGAGACCCAGTACTTC
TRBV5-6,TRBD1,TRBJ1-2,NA,CASSHSTGVWGYTF,TGTGCCAGCAGCCATTCTACAGGGGTGTGGGGCTACACCTTC
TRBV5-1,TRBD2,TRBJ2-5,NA,CASRPLAGGGETQYF,TGCGCCAGCAGGCCTCTAGCGGGGGGCGGAGAGACCCAGTACTTC
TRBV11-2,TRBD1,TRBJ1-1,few,CASSTRQGWTEAFF,TGTGCCAGCAGCACCCGACAGGGATGGACTGAAGCTTTCTTT
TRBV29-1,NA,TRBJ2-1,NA,CSVDPDSDNEQFF,TGCAGCGTTGACCCAGACAGTGACAATGAGCAGTTCTTC
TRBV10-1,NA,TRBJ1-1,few,CASSAEVRTEAFF,TGCGCCAGCAGCGCCGAGGTACGGACTGAAGCTTTCTTT
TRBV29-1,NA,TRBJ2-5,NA,CSVALGVQETQYF,TGCAGCGTGGCTCTAGGGGTCCAAGAGACCCAGTACTTC
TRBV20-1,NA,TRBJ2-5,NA,CSAREENQETQYF,TGCAGTGCTAGAGAAGAGAACCAAGAGACCCAGTACTTC
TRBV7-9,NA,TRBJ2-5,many,CASSHRTARSQETQYF,TGTGCCAGCAGCCACCGGACTGCCAGGAGCCAAGAGACCCAGTACTTC
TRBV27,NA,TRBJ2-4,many,CASSLFGQKNIQYF,TGTGCCAGCAGTTTATTTGGGCAGAAAAACATTCAGTACTTC
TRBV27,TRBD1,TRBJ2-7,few,CASSLIGTEPYEQYF,TGTGCCAGCAGCCTTATAGGGACAGAGCCCTACGAGCAGTACTTC
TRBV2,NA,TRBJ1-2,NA,CASRGAGHTF,TGTGCCAGCAGAGGAGCGGGGCACACCTTC
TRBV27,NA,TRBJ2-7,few,CASSFSGALYEQYF,TGTGCCAGCAGTTTTTCAGGGGCGCTCTACGAGCAGTACTTC
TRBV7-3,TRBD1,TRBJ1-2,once,CASSLTGTANGYTF,TGTGCCAGCAGCTTAACCGGGACAGCCAATGGCTACACCTTC
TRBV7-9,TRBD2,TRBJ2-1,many,CASSLAPSGYNEQFF,TGTGCCAGCAGCTTAGCGCCTAGCGGGTACAATGAGCAGTTCTTC
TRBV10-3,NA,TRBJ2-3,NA,CAISFGQHADTQYF,TGTGCCATCAGTTTTGGACAACATGCAGATACGCAGTATTTT
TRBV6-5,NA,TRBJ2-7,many,CASSDRGLEQYF,TGTGCCAGCAGTGACAGGGGACTAGAGCAGTACTTC
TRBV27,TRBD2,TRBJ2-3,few,CASSIPTSGRPDTQYF,TGTGCCAGCAGTATCCCGACTAGCGGGAGACCAGATACGCAGTATTTT
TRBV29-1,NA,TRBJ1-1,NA,CSAYRDGGLGAFF,TGCAGCGCCTACAGGGACGGGGGGCTTGGAGCTTTCTTT
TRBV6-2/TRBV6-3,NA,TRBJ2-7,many,CASSGGLYRESSYEQYF,TGTGCCAGCAGTGGAGGCCTTTACAGAGAGAGCTCCTACGAGCAGTACTTC
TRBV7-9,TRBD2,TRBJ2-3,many,CASSPLGGRATDTQYF,TGTGCCAGCAGCCCGCTGGGCGGGAGGGCCACAGATACGCAGTATTTT
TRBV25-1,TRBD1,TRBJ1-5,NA,CASSGRTGEYPQHF,TGTGCCAGCAGTGGAAGGACAGGGGAATATCCCCAGCATTTT
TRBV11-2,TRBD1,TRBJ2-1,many,CASSLDEGGAGNEQFF,TGTGCCAGCAGCTTAGATGAAGGGGGCGCAGGCAATGAGCAGTTCTTC
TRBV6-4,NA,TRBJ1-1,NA,CASSDEGGDTEAFF,TGTGCCAGCAGTGACGAGGGGGGGGACACTGAAGCTTTCTTT
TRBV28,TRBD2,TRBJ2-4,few,CASGAGREGGLAKNIQYF,TGTGCCAGCGGCGCAGGGCGGGAGGGGGGGCTAGCCAAAAACATTCAGTACTTC
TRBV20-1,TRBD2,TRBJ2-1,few,CSARGTSGVDLYNEQFF,TGCAGTGCTAGGGGGACTAGCGGGGTCGACCTCTACAATGAGCAGTTCTTC
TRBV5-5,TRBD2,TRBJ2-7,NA,CASSADVGTSGLYEQYF,TGTGCCAGCAGCGCAGATGTTGGGACTAGCGGGCTCTACGAGCAGTACTTC
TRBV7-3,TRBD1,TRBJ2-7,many,CASSPGTGREQYF,TGTGCCAGCAGCCCTGGGACAGGTCGGGAGCAGTACTTC
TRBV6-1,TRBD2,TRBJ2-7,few,CASSGLAGLGVYEQYF,TGTGCCAGCAGCGGACTAGCGGGTCTCGGAGTCTACGAGCAGTACTTC
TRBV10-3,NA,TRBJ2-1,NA,CAISESKDIAYNEQFF,TGTGCCATCAGTGAGTCGAAGGACATAGCCTACAATGAGCAGTTCTTC
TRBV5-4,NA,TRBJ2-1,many,CASSHETNEQFF,TGTGCCAGCAGCCACGAGACCAATGAGCAGTTCTTC
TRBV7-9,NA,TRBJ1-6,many,CASSLSELDSPLHF,TGTGCCAGCAGCTTAAGTGAGCTAGATTCACCCCTCCACTTT
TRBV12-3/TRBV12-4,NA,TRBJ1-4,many,CASSLSGEVGKLFF,TGTGCCAGCAGTTTATCAGGGGAGGTCGGAAAACTGTTTTTT
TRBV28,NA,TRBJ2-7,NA,CASRDFSSYEQYF,TGTGCCAGCAGAGACTTCAGCTCCTACGAGCAGTACTTC
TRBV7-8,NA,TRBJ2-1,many,CASSFRGRGVDEQFF,TGTGCCAGCAGCTTTAGGGGCAGGGGGGTCGATGAGCAGTTCTTC
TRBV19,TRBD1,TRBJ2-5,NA,CASSRRQGAMGETQYF,TGTGCCAGTAGTAGGCGGCAGGGGGCGATGGGAGAGACCCAGTACTTC
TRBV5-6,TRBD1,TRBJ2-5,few,CASSLGTGSFFSETQYF,TGTGCCAGCAGCCTCGGGACAGGGTCATTTTTCTCGGAGACCCAGTACTTC
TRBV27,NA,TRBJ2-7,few,CASSSASATYEQYF,TGTGCCAGCAGTTCGGCTTCCGCTACCTACGAGCAGTACTTC
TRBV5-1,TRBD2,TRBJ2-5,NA,CASAMERGGRETQYF,TGCGCCAGCGCAATGGAGCGGGGGGGCCGAGAGACCCAGTACTTC
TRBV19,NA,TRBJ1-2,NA,CASSIRSIYGYTF,TGTGCCAGTAGTATTCGCAGCATCTATGGCTACACCTTC
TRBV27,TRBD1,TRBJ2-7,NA,CASSSDRGRLYEQYF,TGTGCCAGCAGTTCCGACAGGGGCCGGCTCTACGAGCAGTACTTC
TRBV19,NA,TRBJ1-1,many,CASSIGLREAFF,TGTGCCAGTAGTATCGGTCTCAGAGAAGCTTTCTTT
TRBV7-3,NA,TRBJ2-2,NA,CASRAPGTGELFF,TGTGCCAGCAGAGCCCCCGGAACCGGGGAGCTGTTTTTT
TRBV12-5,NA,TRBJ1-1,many,CASGSTGLGTEAFF,TGTGCTAGTGGCTCGACAGGTCTTGGCACTGAAGCTTTCTTT
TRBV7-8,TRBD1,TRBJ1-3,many,CASRDPTGTGPGNTIYF,TGTGCCAGCAGAGATCCGACCGGGACAGGTCCTGGAAACACCATATATTTT
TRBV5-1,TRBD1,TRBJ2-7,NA,CASSLGQPGQGRRSYEQYF,TGCGCCAGCAGCTTGGGACAACCGGGACAGGGGAGAAGATCCTACGAGCAGTACTTC
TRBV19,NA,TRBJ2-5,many,CASSRGRGLQETQYF,TGTGCCAGTAGTAGAGGCCGGGGCCTCCAAGAGACCCAGTACTTC